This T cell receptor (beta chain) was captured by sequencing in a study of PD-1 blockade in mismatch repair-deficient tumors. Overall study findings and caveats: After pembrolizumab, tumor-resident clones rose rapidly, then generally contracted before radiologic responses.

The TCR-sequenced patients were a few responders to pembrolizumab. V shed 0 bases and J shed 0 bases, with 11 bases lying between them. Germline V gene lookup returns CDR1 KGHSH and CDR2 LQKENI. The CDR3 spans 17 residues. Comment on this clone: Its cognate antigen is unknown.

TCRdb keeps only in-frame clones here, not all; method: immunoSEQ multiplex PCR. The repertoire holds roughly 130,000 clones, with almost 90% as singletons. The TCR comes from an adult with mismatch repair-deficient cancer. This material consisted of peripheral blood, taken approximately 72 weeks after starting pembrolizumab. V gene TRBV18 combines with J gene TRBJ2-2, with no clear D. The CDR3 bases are TGTGCCAGCTCACCACCGTTTAGTGGAGCGAACACCGGGGAGCTGTTTTTT. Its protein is CASSPPFSGANTGELFF.